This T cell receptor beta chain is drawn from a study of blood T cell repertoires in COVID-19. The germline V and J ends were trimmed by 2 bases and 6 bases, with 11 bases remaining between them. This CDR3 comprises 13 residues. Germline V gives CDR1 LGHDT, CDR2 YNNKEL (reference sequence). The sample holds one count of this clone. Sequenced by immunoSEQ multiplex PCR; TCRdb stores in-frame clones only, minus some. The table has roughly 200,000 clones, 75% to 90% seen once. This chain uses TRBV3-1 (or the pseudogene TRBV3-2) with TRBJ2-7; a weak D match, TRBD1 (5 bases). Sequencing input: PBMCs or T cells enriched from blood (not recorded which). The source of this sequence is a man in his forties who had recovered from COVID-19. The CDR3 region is CASSQKGVGEQYF. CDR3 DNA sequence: TGTGCCAGCAGCCAAAAAGGGGTTGGCGAGCAGTACTTC.